The 11 T cell receptor beta chains presented below share a single source sample, sequenced in a study of blood T cell repertoires in COVID-19. TCRdb's copy holds only in-frame clones and misses some; the assay was immunoSEQ multiplex PCR. The profile covers around 210,000 clones, with about 89% appearing a single time and roughly 8.8% taken by the ten largest. Sequenced sample: PBMCs or T cells enriched from blood (not recorded which). The receptors stem from a woman aged 18 to 35 who had recovered from COVID-19.

This clone was seen a single time. The rearrangement uses TRBV5-1 and TRBJ2-3; TRBD2 agrees at 8 bases. CDR3 length: 13 residues. Germline lookup yields CDR1 SGHRS and CDR2 YFSETQ. Trimming removed 7 bases from V and 4 bases from J; junction bases left unmatched: 5. The CDR3 is CASSLAVADTQYF. CDR3 sequence (DNA): TGCGCCAGCTCACTAGCGGTAGCAGATACGCAGTATTTT. Full variable domain (outside the CDR3, taken from reference TRBV5-1 and TRBJ2-3): KAGVTQTPRYLIKTRGQQVTLSCSPISGHRSVSWYQQTPGQGLQFLFEYFSETQRNKGNFPGRFSGRQFSNSRSEMNVSTLELGDSALYLCASSLAVADTQYFGPGTRLTVL.

The CDR3 sequence is CASSPLGLAGSSYNEQFF. The CDR3 DNA follows: TGTGCCAGCAGCCCCCTGGGACTAGCAGGGAGCTCCTACAATGAGCAGTTCTTC. The chain combines TRBV7-9 with TRBJ2-1; TRBD2 matches 9 bases. Germline-derived CDR1 and CDR2 are SEHNR and FQNEAQ (reference sequence). The ends lost 5 bases at V and 0 bases at J; junction bases unmatched: 11. CDR3 size: 18 residues.

This clone was observed a few times. The rearrangement uses TRBV10-3 and TRBJ2-7, with D possibly being TRBD1 (6 bases). V was pared by 4 bases and J by 0 bases, with 7 bases between. Germline V gene data show CDR1 as ENHRY and CDR2 as SYGVKD. CDR3 length: 13 residues. The CDR3 DNA reads TGTGCCATCAGTGTGACAGGCTCCTACGAGCAGTACTTC. This gives the protein CAISVTGSYEQYF.

V usage is TRBV28 and J usage is TRBJ2-6, with D possibly matching TRBD1 (6 bases). The CDR3 runs 15 residues. Germline assignment: CDR1 MDHEN and CDR2 SYDVKM. V dropped 6 bases and J dropped 4 bases, with 13 bases sitting between them. The CDR3 protein is CASSLQGDGANVLTF. The CDR3 coding sequence is TGTGCCAGCAGCCTACAGGGTGACGGGGCCAACGTCCTGACTTTC.

This clone has just one count. V gene TRBV11-2 combines with J gene TRBJ1-4; 10 bases are shared with TRBD1. Germline V gene lookup returns CDR1 SGHAT and CDR2 FQNNGV. The V gene end was trimmed by 5 bases and the J gene end by 5 bases; junction bases not matched to a gene: 11. The CDR3 covers 17 residues. The CDR3 nucleotides read TGTGCCAGCAGCACCCCGCCGGACAGGGGGTACAATGAAAAACTGTTTTTT. Its translation is CASSTPPDRGYNEKLFF.

This sequence joins TRBV30 and TRBJ1-2, with D maybe TRBD1 (5 bases). Trimming took off 4 bases at V and 3 bases at J, with 12 bases between the two ends. The germline V gene encodes CDR1 GTSNPN and CDR2 SVGIG (reference sequence). This CDR3 comprises 13 residues. Written as DNA, the CDR3 is TGTGCCTGGACTCGGTTGGGGCACTATGGCTACACCTTC. Its protein product is CAWTRLGHYGYTF.

The V gene is TRBV5-1, the J gene TRBJ1-2; TRBD1 matches 9 bases. This CDR3 has 12 amino acids. Germline values: CDR1 SGHRS, CDR2 YFSETQ. Losses at the gene ends were 7 bases for V and 2 bases for J; bases not matched to a gene: 0. The CDR3 DNA is TGCGCCAGCGGACAGGGGAACTATGGCTACACCTTC. Its protein product is CASGQGNYGYTF.

J is TRBJ1-2 and V is TRBV28; D call uncertain. The ends were cut back, 9 bases at V and 8 bases at J, with 16 bases in the middle. Germline V gene sequence: CDR1 MDHEN, CDR2 SYDVKM. The CDR3 totals 12 residues. CDR3 DNA: TGTGCCAGTTCCGCATGGGAGGTGGGCTACACCTTC. Translated: CASSAWEVGYTF.

The rearrangement links TRBV2 to TRBJ1-5, with D possibly TRBD1 on 5 matching bases. V was shortened by 7 bases and J by 2 bases, with 9 bases between the two germline ends. CDR1 and CDR2 from the germline V gene are SNHLY and FYNNEI. The CDR3 loop spans 13 amino acids. The CDR3 nucleotides read TGTGCCAGCACGGGGGACGGCAATCAGCCCCAGCATTTT. Protein: CASTGDGNQPQHF. The full variable domain, rest sourced from reference TRBV2 and TRBJ1-5, is EPEVTQTPSHQVTQMGQEVILRCVPISNHLYFYWYRQILGQKVEFLVSFYNNEISEKSEIFDDQFSVERPDGSNFTLKIRSTKLEDSAMYFCASTGDGNQPQHFGDGTRLSIL.

The chain couples TRBV3-1 (or the pseudogene TRBV3-2) to TRBJ1-3; D may be TRBD1 (5 bases). Germline V gives CDR1 LGHDT, CDR2 YNNKEL (reference sequence). The germline V and J ends were trimmed by 4 bases and 2 bases, with 12 bases remaining between them. The CDR3 has 15 residues. This CDR3 is CASSRSRVTGNTIYF. The CDR3 DNA sequence: TGTGCCAGCAGCCGTTCCAGGGTCACTGGAAACACCATATATTTT.

The V and J genes are TRBV3-1 (or the pseudogene TRBV3-2) and TRBJ1-6, with D maybe TRBD1 (6 bases). V was trimmed by 2 bases and J by 9 bases, leaving 17 bases between them. Germline V gene lookup returns CDR1 LGHDT and CDR2 YNNKEL (reference sequence). The CDR3 has 16 residues. The CDR3 coding sequence is TGTGCCAGCAGCCAAACAACAGGGACGGGCGGTTCACCCCTCCACTTT. This gives the protein CASSQTTGTGGSPLHF.